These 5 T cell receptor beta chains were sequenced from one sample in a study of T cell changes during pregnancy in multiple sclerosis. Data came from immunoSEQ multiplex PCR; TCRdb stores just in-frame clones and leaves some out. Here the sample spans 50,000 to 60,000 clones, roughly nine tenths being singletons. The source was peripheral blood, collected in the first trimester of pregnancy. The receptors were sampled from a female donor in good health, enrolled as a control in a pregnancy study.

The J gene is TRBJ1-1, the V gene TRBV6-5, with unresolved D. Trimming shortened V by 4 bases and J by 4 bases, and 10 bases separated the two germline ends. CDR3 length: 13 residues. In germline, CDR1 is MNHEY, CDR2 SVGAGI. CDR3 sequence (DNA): TGTGCCAGCAGTTCCCACTACTCCACTGAAGCTTTCTTT. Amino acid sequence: CASSSHYSTEAFF.

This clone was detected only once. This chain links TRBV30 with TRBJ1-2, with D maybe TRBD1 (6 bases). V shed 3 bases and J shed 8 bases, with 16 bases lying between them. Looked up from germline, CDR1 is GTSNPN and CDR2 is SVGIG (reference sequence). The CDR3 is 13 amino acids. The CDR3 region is CAWSMDSTGGYTF. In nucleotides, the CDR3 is TGTGCCTGGAGCATGGACAGCACCGGGGGCTACACCTTC.

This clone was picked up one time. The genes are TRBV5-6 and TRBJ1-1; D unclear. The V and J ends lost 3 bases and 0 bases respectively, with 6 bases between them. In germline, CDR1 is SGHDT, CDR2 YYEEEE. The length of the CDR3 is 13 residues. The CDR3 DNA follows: TGTGCCAGCAGCTCCGGGGTGAACACTGAAGCTTTCTTT. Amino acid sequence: CASSSGVNTEAFF.

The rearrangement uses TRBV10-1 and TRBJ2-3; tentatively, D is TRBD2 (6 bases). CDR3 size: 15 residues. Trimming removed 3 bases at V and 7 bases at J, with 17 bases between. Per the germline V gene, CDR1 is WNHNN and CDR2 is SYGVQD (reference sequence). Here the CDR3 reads CASSDEGLPLNTQYF. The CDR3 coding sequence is TGCGCCAGCAGTGATGAGGGACTTCCTCTTAATACGCAGTATTTT.

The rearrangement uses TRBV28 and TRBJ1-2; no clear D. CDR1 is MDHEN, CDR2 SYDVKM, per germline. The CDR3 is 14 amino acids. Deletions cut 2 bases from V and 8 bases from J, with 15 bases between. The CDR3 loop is CASSLSIRREGYTF. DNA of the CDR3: TGTGCCAGCAGTTTAAGTATCAGGAGGGAGGGCTACACCTTC.